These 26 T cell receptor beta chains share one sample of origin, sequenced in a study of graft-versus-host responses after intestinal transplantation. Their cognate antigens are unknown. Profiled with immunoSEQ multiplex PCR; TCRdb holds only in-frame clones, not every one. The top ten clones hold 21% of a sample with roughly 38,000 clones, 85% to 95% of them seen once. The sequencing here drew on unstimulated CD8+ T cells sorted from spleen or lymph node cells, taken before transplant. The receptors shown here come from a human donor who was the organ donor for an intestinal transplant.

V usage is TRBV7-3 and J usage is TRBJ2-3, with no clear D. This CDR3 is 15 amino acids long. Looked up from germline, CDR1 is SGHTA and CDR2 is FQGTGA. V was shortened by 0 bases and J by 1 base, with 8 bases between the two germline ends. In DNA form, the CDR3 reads TGTGCCAGCAGCTTAACGATAGCCGGCACAGATACGCAGTATTTT. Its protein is CASSLTIAGTDTQYF.

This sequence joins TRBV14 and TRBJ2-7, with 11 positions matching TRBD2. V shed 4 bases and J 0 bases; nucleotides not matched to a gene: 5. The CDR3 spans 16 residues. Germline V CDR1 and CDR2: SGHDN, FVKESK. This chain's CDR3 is CASSPLTSGSSYEQYF. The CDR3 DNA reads TGTGCCAGCAGCCCGCTTACTAGCGGGAGCTCCTACGAGCAGTACTTC.

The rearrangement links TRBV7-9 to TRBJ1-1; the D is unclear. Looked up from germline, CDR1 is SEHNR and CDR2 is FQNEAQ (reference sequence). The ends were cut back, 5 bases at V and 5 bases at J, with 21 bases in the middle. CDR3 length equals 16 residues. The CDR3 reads CASSVQIANPRTEAFF. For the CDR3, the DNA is TGTGCCAGCAGCGTCCAAATCGCCAACCCTCGGACTGAAGCTTTCTTT.

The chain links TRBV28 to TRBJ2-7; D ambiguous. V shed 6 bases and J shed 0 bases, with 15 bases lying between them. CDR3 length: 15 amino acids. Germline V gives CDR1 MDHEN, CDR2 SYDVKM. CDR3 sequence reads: CASSYKDGSSYEQYF. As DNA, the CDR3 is TGTGCCAGCAGCTACAAGGACGGCAGCTCCTACGAGCAGTACTTC. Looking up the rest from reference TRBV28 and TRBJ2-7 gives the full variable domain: DVKVTQSSRYLVKRTGEKVFLECVQDMDHENMFWYRQDPGLGLRLIYFSYDVKMKEKGDIPEGYSVSREKKERFSLILESASTNQTSMYLCASSYKDGSSYEQYFGPGTRLTVT.

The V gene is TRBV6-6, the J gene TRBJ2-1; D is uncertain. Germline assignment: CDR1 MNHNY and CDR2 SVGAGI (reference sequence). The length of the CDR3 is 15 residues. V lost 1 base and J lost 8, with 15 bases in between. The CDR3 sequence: CASSYFDSSLDEQFF. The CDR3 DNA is TGTGCCAGCAGTTACTTCGACTCCAGCTTGGATGAGCAGTTCTTC.

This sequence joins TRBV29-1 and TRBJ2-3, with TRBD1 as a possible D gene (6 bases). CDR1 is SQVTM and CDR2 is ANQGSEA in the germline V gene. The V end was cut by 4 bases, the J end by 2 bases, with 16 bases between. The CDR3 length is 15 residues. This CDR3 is CSVGGWGHLTDTQYF. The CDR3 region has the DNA TGCAGCGTTGGGGGCTGGGGACATCTCACAGATACGCAGTATTTT.

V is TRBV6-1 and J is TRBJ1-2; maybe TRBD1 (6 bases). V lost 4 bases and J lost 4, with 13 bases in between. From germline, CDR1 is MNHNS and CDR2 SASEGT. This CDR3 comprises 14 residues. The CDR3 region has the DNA TGTGCCAGCAGTGGGGCAGGGGAGGTCTATGGCTACACCTTC. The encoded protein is CASSGAGEVYGYTF.

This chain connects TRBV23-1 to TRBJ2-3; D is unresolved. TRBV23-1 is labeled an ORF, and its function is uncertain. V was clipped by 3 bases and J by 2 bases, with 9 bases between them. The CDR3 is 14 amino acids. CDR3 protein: CASSQLRDTDTQYF. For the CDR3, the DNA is TGCGCCAGCAGTCAGCTCCGCGACACAGATACGCAGTATTTT.

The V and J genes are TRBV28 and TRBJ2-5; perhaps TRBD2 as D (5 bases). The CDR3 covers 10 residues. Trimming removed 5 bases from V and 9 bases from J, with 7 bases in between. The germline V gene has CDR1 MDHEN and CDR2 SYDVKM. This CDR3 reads CASSQEAQYF. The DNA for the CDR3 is TGTGCCAGCAGTCAGGAGGCCCAGTACTTC.

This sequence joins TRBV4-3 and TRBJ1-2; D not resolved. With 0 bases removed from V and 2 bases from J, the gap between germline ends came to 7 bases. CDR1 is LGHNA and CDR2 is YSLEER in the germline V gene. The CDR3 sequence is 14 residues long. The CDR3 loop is CASSQDDKNYGYTF. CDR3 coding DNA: TGCGCCAGCAGCCAAGATGACAAAAACTATGGCTACACCTTC.

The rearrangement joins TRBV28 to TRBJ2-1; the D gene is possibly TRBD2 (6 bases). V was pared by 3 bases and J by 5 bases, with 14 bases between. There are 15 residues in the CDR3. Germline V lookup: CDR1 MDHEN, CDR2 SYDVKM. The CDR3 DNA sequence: TGTGCCAGCAGTTTTGGGGACTCACCCCACAATGAGCAGTTCTTC. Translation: CASSFGDSPHNEQFF.

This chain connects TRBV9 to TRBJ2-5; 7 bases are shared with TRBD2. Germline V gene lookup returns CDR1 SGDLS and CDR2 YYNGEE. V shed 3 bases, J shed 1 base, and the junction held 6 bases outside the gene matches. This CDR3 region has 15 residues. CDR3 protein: CASSATGGSQETQYF. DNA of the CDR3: TGTGCCAGCAGCGCCACGGGGGGTAGCCAAGAGACCCAGTACTTC.

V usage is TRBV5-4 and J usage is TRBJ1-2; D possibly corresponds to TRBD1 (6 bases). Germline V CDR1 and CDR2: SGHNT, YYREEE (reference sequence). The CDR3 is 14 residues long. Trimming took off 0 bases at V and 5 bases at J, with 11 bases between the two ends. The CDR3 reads CASSLERGRYGYTF. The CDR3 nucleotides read TGTGCCAGCAGCTTGGAAAGGGGGAGGTATGGCTACACCTTC.

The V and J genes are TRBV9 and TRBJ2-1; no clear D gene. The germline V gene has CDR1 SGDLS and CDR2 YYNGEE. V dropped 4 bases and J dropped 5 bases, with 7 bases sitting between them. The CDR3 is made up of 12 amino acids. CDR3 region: CASSLSDNEQFF. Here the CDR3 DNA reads TGTGCCAGCAGCTTGTCTGACAATGAGCAGTTCTTC.

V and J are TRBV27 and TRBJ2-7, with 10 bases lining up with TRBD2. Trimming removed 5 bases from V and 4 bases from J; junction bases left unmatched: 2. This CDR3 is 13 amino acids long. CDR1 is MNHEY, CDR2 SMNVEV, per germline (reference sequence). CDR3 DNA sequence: TGTGCCAGCAGTGGAGCGGGAGGGTACGAGCAGTACTTC. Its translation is CASSGAGGYEQYF.

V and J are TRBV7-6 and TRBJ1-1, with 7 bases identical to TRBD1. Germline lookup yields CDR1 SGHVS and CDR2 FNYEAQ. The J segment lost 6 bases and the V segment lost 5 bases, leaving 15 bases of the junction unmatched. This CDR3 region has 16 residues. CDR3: CASSPEAGGWISEAFF. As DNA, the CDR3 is TGTGCCAGCAGCCCAGAGGCAGGGGGGTGGATATCTGAAGCTTTCTTT. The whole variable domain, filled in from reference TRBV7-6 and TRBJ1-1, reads GAGVSQSPRYKVTKRGQDVALRCDPISGHVSLYWYRQALGQGPEFLTYFNYEAQQDKSGLPNDRFSAERPEGSISTLTIQRTEQRDSAMYRCASSPEAGGWISEAFFGQGTRLTVV.

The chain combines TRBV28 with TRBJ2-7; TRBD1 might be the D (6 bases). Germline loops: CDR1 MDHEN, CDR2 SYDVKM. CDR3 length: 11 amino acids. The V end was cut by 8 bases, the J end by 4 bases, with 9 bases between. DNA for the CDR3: TGTGCCAGCTCACAGGGATACGAGCAGTACTTC. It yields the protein CASSQGYEQYF.

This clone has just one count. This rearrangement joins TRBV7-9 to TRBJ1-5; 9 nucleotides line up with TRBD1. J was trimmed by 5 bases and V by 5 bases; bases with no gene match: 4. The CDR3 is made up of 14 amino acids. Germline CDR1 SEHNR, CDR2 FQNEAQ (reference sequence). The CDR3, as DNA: TGTGCCAGCAGCGGGACAGGGAGGGATCAGCCCCAGCATTTT. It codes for CASSGTGRDQPQHF.

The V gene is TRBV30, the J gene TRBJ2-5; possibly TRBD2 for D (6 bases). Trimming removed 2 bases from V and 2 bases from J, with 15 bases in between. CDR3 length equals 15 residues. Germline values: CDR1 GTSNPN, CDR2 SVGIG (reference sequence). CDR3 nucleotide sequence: TGTGCCTGGAGTCAATTGGGGGACTTTCAAGAGACCCAGTACTTC. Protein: CAWSQLGDFQETQYF.

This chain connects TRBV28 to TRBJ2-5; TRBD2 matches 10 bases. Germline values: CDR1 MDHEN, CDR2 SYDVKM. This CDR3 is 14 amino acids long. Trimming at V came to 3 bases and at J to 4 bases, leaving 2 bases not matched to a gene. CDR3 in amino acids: CASSLVAGGETQYF. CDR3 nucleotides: TGTGCCAGCAGTTTGGTAGCGGGAGGAGAGACCCAGTACTTC. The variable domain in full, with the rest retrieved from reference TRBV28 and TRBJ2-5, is DVKVTQSSRYLVKRTGEKVFLECVQDMDHENMFWYRQDPGLGLRLIYFSYDVKMKEKGDIPEGYSVSREKKERFSLILESASTNQTSMYLCASSLVAGGETQYFGPGTRLLVL.

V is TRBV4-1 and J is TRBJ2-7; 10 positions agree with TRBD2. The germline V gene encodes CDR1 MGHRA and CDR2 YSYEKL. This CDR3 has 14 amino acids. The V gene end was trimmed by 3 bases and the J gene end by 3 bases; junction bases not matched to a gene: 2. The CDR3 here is CASSHRTSGYEQYF. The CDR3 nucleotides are TGCGCCAGCAGCCACAGGACTAGCGGCTACGAGCAGTACTTC.

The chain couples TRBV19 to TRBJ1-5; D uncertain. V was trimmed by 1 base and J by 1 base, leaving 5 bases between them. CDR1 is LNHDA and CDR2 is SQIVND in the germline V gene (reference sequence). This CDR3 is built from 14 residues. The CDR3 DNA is TGTGCCAGTAGTATAGTGACGAGCAATCAGCCCCAGCATTTT. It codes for CASSIVTSNQPQHF.

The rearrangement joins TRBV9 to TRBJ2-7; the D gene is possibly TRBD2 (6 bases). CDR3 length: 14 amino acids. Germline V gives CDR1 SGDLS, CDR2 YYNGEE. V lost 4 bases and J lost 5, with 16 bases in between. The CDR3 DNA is TGTGCCAGCAGCCCAGGACCTAGCGTCCACGAGCAGTACTTC. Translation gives CASSPGPSVHEQYF.

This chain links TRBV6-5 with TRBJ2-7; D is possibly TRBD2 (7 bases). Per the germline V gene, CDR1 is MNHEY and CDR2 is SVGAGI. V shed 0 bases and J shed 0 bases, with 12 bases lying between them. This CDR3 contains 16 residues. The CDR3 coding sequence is TGTGCCAGCAGTTACTCGGGGGGGCCGAGCTCCTACGAGCAGTACTTC. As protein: CASSYSGGPSSYEQYF.

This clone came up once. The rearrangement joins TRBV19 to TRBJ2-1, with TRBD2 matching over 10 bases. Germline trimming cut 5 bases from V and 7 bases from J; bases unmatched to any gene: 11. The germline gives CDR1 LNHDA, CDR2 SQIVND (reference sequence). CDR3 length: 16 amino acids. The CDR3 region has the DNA TGTGCCAGTAGTTGGGGAGCTAGCGGGAGTTCTAATGAGCAGTTCTTC. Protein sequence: CASSWGASGSSNEQFF.

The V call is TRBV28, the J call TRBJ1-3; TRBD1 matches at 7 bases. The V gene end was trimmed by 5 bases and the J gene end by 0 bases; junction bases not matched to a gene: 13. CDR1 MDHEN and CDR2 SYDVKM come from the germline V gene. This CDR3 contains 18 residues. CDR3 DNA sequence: TGTGCCAGCAGTATGGGACAGCTCTTTTTCTTCTCTGGAAACACCATATATTTT. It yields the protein CASSMGQLFFFSGNTIYF.